The 21 T cell receptor beta chains below all came from one sample that was sequenced in a study of T cells in Graves' hyperthyroidism and ophthalmopathy. The source material, RNA transcripts, was used to amplify TCR beta CDR3 regions. In the first-round RT-PCR of the TCR CDR3, the HTBI primer set was used. TCRdb redid the calling of the multiplex PCR reads with MiXCR, one entry per CDR3 protein. Altogether 240,000 or so distinct CDR3 sequences are present, about a sixth being singletons, with the ten largest covering around 26%. Sequenced sample: blood. The receptors here all came from a woman aged 18-29 years with Graves' ophthalmopathy.

This clonotype was recorded at least ten times. This rearrangement joins TRBV3-1 to TRBJ2-3; D possibly matches TRBD1 or TRBD2 (5 bases each). The germline CDR1 and CDR2 sequences are LGHDT and YNNKEL (reference sequence). The CDR3 consists of 14 residues. The germline V and J ends were trimmed by 4 bases and 6 bases, with 14 bases remaining between them. The CDR3 nucleotides read TGTGCCAGCAGCCCCCGGGGCGACTCCGATACGCAGTATTTT. Translation gives CASSPRGDSDTQYF.

This clonotype appeared many times. The V and J genes are TRBV10-2 and TRBJ2-2, with D unclear. The ends were cut back, 3 bases at V and 4 bases at J, with 6 bases in the middle. CDR1 and CDR2 from the germline V gene are WSHSY and SAAADI. CDR3 length: 13 amino acids. The CDR3 coding sequence is TGCGCCAGCAGTGAAGGTTTCACCGGGGAGCTGTTTTTT. This encodes CASSEGFTGELFF.

Ten or more counts support this clonotype. This sequence joins TRBV9 and TRBJ2-1; D may be TRBD1 (5 bases). V gave up 3 bases and J gave up 8 bases, with 12 bases separating them. The CDR3 has 13 residues. In germline, CDR1 is SGDLS, CDR2 YYNGEE. Here the CDR3 DNA reads TGTGCCAGCAGCGCCCATCTCAGGGATGAGCAGTTCTTC. Translation gives CASSAHLRDEQFF.

This clonotype was observed once. J is TRBJ1-4 and V is TRBV14; a weak D match, TRBD1 (6 bases). The CDR3 sequence is 17 residues long. Looked up from germline, CDR1 is SGHDN and CDR2 is FVKESK. Trimming removed 1 base at V and 3 bases at J, with 15 bases between. The CDR3, as DNA: TGTGCCAGCAGCCAAGCAACTACAGGGTGGTCTAATGAAAAACTGTTTTTT. Protein sequence: CASSQATTGWSNEKLFF.

This clonotype was found many times. A junction end diverges from the germline sequence, so it may reflect a read error. The V and J genes are TRBV19 and TRBJ2-3; TRBD2 matches at 8 bases. The CDR3 contains 15 residues. The germline V gene has CDR1 LNHDA and CDR2 SQIVND (reference sequence). The CDR3 reads CASRIAGSRVDTQYF. The CDR3, as DNA: TGTGCCAGTAGAATAGCGGGATCCAGAGTGGATACGCAGTATTTT. The full variable domain, in which reference TRBV19 and TRBJ2-3 provide the parts outside the CDR3, is DGGITQSPKYLFRKEGQNVTLSCEQNLNHDAMYWYRQDPGQGLRLIYYSQIVNDFQKGDIAEGYSVSREKKESFPLTVTSAQKNPTAFYLCASRIAGSRVDTQYFGPGTRLTVL.

This clonotype was observed many times. The chain combines TRBV28 with TRBJ2-7, with 13 positions matching TRBD2. This CDR3 region has 15 residues. V shed 5 bases, J shed 4 bases, and the junction held 5 bases outside the gene matches. The germline V gene encodes CDR1 MDHEN and CDR2 SYDVKM. CDR3 nucleotides: TGTGCCAGCAGTGACTGGACTAGCGGGAGTTACGAGCAGTACTTC. Protein sequence: CASSDWTSGSYEQYF.

V is TRBV18 and J is TRBJ1-1; D might be TRBD1 (5 bases). The V gene lost 1 base and the J gene lost 0 bases, with 9 bases spanning the gap. CDR3 length: 15 amino acids. Germline CDR1 KGHSH, CDR2 LQKENI. The CDR3 DNA sequence: TGTGCCAGCTCACCACAGGACATTTTGAACACTGAAGCTTTCTTT. It specifies CASSPQDILNTEAFF.

This clonotype was counted ten times or more. The chain carries TRBV5-4 and TRBJ2-7, with 7 bases aligning to TRBD1. The germline CDR1 and CDR2 sequences are SGHNT and YYREEE (reference sequence). V shed 1 base, J shed 7 bases, and the junction held 11 bases outside the gene matches. The CDR3 length is 15 residues. CDR3 loop: CASSLKGQLSSEQYF. CDR3 DNA sequence: TGTGCCAGCAGCTTGAAGGGACAGTTAAGTAGTGAGCAGTACTTC.

The rearrangement links TRBV14 to TRBJ2-1; the match to TRBD2 covers 13 bases. V was clipped by 3 bases and J by 8 bases; unmatched bases: 7. This CDR3 comprises 16 residues. CDR1 is SGHDN and CDR2 is FVKESK in the germline V gene. CDR3: CASSQLGLAGVDEQFF. The CDR3 DNA sequence: TGTGCCAGCAGCCAGCTAGGACTAGCGGGAGTCGATGAGCAGTTCTTC.

The J gene is TRBJ1-5, the V gene TRBV7-2; D uncertain. This CDR3 is 14 amino acids long. Germline V gene data show CDR1 as SGHTA and CDR2 as FQGNSA. Deletions cut 1 base from V and 3 bases from J, with 7 bases between. Here the CDR3 DNA reads TGTGCCAGCAGCTTAGGTACACTCAATCAGCCCCAGCATTTT. It encodes CASSLGTLNQPQHF.

This chain links TRBV6-1 with TRBJ1-5; D is uncertain. The CDR3 runs 13 residues. Trimming stripped 6 bases from V and 5 bases from J, with 11 bases between. From germline, CDR1 is MNHNS and CDR2 SASEGT. CDR3 DNA: TGTGCCAGCAGAATAACAGCGGATCAGCCCCAGCATTTT. It yields the protein CASRITADQPQHF.

This clonotype turned up a few times. The J gene is TRBJ1-1, the V gene TRBV10-3, with TRBD1 identical over 10 bases. The V gene end was trimmed by 10 bases and the J gene end by 4 bases; junction bases not matched to a gene: 3. Germline V gives CDR1 ENHRY, CDR2 SYGVKD. The CDR3 length is 12 residues. The CDR3 spells CASRDRGTEAFF. The DNA of the CDR3 is TGTGCCAGCAGGGACAGGGGCACTGAAGCTTTCTTT.

This chain uses TRBV27 with TRBJ2-1; TRBD1 matches at 12 bases. The V segment lost 6 bases and the J segment 8 bases; nucleotides outside the gene matches: 11. The CDR3 covers 16 residues. Per the germline V gene, CDR1 is MNHEY and CDR2 is SMNVEV (reference sequence). This chain's CDR3 is CASSSPGTGGWHEQFF. Here the CDR3 DNA reads TGTGCCAGCAGCTCCCCCGGGACAGGGGGCTGGCATGAGCAGTTCTTC.

In this sample, this clonotype turned up many times. CDR3 protein: CSARPSGGEDTQYF. CDR3 DNA sequence: TGCAGTGCTAGACCGAGCGGGGGGGAAGATACGCAGTATTTT. The chain couples TRBV20-1 to TRBJ2-3, with 10 bases lining up with TRBD2. V dropped 2 bases and J dropped 5; count of bases not matched to a gene: 4. There are 14 residues in the CDR3. The germline V gene has CDR1 DFQATT and CDR2 SNEGSKA (reference sequence).

This clonotype appeared many times. Germline is not matched at one junction end, which may reflect a read error. This rearrangement joins TRBV11-3 to TRBJ2-5, with 10 bases that match TRBD1. Germline-derived CDR1 and CDR2 are SGHNT and YENEEA. The CDR3 spans 15 residues. The CDR3 spells CASSPRTGGQEAQYF. The CDR3 region has the DNA TGTGCCAGCAGCCCCCGGACAGGGGGGCAAGAGGCCCAGTACTTC.

This clonotype was observed at least ten times. The gene calls are TRBV12-3 or TRBV12-4 and TRBJ2-7, with D possibly being TRBD2 (5 bases). The CDR3 extends over 12 amino acids. V lost 6 bases and J 2 bases, leaving 8 bases between the germline ends. CDR3 in amino acids: CASSGVAYEQYF. As DNA, the CDR3 is TGTGCCAGCAGCGGGGTAGCCTACGAGCAGTACTTC.

The sample holds many counts of this clonotype. V is TRBV5-1 and J is TRBJ1-2, with 7 nucleotides matching TRBD1. The CDR3 has 14 residues. The V gene's germline CDR1 is SGHRS and CDR2 YFSETQ. J gave up 4 bases and V 0 bases, and 3 bases lay outside the gene matches. The CDR3 region has the DNA TGCGCCAGCAGCTTGGTGACAGGGACCTATGGCTACACCTTC. Protein sequence: CASSLVTGTYGYTF.

This clonotype came up many times. The chain recombines TRBV10-1 with TRBJ2-5; D may be TRBD1 (9 bases). This CDR3 has 15 amino acids. With 10 bases removed from V and 4 bases from J, the gap between germline ends came to 22 bases. Germline V gene sequence: CDR1 WNHNN, CDR2 SYGVQD (reference sequence). CDR3 in amino acids: CATSRVAGQGETQYF. DNA of the CDR3: TGCGCCACCTCCAGGGTAGCGGGACAGGGAGAGACCCAGTACTTC.

This clonotype appeared once. The rearrangement links TRBV5-4 to TRBJ2-3, with TRBD1 as a possible D gene (5 bases). The V gene's germline CDR1 is SGHNT and CDR2 YYREEE (reference sequence). Trimming pared 3 bases from V and 0 bases from J, leaving 14 bases between. This CDR3 is built from 16 residues. CDR3 sequence reads: CASSSGHGASTDTQYF. CDR3 nucleotide sequence: TGTGCCAGCAGCTCAGGTCATGGGGCTAGCACAGATACGCAGTATTTT.

The sample holds many counts of this clonotype. The rearrangement joins TRBV14 to TRBJ2-3; unclear D gene. Per germline, CDR1 SGHDN and CDR2 FVKESK. V dropped 5 bases and J dropped 4 bases, with 13 bases sitting between them. This CDR3 spans 14 amino acids. The CDR3 DNA reads as TGTGCCAGCAGCTTATGGATAGCTGCAGATACGCAGTATTTT. Translation: CASSLWIAADTQYF.

This clonotype has ten or more counts. The chain has TRBV6-1 and TRBJ2-7; D gene unclear. Trimming left V 8 bases short and J 2 bases short, with 7 bases between. The CDR3 has 11 amino acids. Germline lookup yields CDR1 MNHNS and CDR2 SASEGT. DNA of the CDR3: TGTGCCAGCGAGACGACCTACGAGCAGTACTTC. This codes for CASETTYEQYF.